This entry is about one T cell receptor beta chain. Its matching antigen is unknown. Vbeta (60) and Jbeta (13) primers were used in the PCR. The repertoire was sequenced with immunoSEQ multiplex PCR; TCRdb's copy has only in-frame clones and lacks some. The data show 65,000 to 70,000 clones, roughly 75% seen once. The data stem from a study of cytomegalovirus exposure and HLA in healthy donors. Whole-study results and caveats: A list of around 150 TCR beta chains associated with cytomegalovirus was given.

Germline lookup yields CDR1 MNHEY and CDR2 SMNVEV (reference sequence). With 6 bases removed from V and 2 bases from J, the gap between germline ends came to 17 bases. The CDR3 runs 15 residues. This sequence was found in a woman in her 30s in good health and CMV-seropositive. Sample: PBMCs. The chain recombines TRBV27 with TRBJ2-7; a weak D match, TRBD2 (5 bases). The CDR3 DNA is TGTGCCAGCAGATTCACATCAGGAGGTCCCTACGAGCAGTACTTC. Amino acid sequence: CASRFTSGGPYEQYF.